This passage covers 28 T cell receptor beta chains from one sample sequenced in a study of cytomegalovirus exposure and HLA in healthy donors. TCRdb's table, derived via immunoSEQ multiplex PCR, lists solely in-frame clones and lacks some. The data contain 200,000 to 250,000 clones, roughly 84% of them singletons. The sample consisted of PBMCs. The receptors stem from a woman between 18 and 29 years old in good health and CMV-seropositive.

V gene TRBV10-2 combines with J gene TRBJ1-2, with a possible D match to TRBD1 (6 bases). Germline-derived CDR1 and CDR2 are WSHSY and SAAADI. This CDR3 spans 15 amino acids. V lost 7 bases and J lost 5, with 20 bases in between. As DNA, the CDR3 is TGCGCCAGCATGGAGTTGGGGGCTGGAGTATATGGCTACACCTTC. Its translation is CASMELGAGVYGYTF.

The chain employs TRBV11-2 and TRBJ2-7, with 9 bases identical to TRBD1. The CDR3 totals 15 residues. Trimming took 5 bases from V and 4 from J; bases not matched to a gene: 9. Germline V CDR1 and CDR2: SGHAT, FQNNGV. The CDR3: CASSQLRGQGYEQYF. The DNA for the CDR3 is TGTGCCAGCAGCCAACTGAGAGGACAGGGGTACGAGCAGTACTTC. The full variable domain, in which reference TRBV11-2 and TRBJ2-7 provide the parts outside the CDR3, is EAGVAQSPRYKIIEKRQSVAFWCNPISGHATLYWYQQILGQGPKLLIQFQNNGVVDDSQLPKDRFSAERLKGVDSTLKIQPAKLEDSAVYLCASSQLRGQGYEQYFGPGTRLTVT.

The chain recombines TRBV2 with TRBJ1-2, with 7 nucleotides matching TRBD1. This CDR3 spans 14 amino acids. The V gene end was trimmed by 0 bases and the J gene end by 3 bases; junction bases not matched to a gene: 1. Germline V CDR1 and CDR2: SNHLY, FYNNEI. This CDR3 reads CASSEATGYYGYTF. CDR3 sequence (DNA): TGTGCCAGCAGTGAAGCGACAGGGTACTATGGCTACACCTTC.

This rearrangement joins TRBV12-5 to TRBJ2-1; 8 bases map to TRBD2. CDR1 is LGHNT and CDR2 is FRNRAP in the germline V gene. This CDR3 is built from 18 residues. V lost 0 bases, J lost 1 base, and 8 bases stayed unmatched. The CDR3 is CASGLVPTSGGSYNEQFF. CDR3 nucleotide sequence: TGTGCTAGTGGTTTGGTTCCAACTAGCGGAGGATCCTACAATGAGCAGTTCTTC.

The CDR3 loop is CASSPGLAGNPNTGELFF. The DNA of the CDR3 is TGCGCCAGCAGCCCAGGACTAGCGGGAAACCCGAACACCGGGGAGCTGTTTTTT. The rearrangement joins TRBV4-1 to TRBJ2-2, with 12 bases identical to TRBD2. The CDR3 is made up of 18 amino acids. The germline V gene has CDR1 MGHRA and CDR2 YSYEKL. The ends lost 4 bases at V and 0 bases at J; junction bases unmatched: 6.

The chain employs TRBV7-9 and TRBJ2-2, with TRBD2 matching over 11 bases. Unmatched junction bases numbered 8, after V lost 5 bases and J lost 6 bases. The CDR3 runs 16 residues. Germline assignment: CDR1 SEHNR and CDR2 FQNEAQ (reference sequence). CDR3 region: CASSHVLAGGSGELFF. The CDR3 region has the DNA TGTGCCAGCAGCCACGTCCTAGCGGGAGGTTCCGGGGAGCTGTTTTTT.

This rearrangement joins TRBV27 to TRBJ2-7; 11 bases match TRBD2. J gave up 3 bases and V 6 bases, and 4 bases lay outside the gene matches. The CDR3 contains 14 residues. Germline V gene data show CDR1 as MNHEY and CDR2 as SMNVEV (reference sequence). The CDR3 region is CASSFLAGGYEQYF. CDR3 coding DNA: TGTGCCAGCAGCTTTCTAGCGGGAGGCTACGAGCAGTACTTC.

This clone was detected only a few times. CDR3 DNA sequence: TGTGCCTGGAGGGACCCGCGGGCCGCCTTGGGGCAGTACTTC. This gives the protein CAWRDPRAALGQYF. The chain joins TRBV30 to TRBJ2-7, with D maybe TRBD2 (5 bases). Germline assignment: CDR1 GTSNPN and CDR2 SVGIG (reference sequence). The CDR3 runs to 14 residues. Trimming stripped 3 bases from V and 9 bases from J, with 21 bases between. Variable domain in full (rest from reference TRBV30 and TRBJ2-7): SQTIHQWPATLVQPVGSPLSLECTVEGTSNPNLYWYRQAAGRGLQLLFYSVGIGQISSEVPQNLSASRPQDRQFILSSKKLLLSDSGFYLCAWRDPRAALGQYFGPGTRLTVT.

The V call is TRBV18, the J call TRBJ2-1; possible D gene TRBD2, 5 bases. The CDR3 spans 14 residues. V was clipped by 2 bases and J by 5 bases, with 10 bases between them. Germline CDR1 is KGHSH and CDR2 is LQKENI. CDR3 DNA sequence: TGTGCCAGCTCACCAGTTGACGGGAACAATGAGCAGTTCTTC. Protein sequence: CASSPVDGNNEQFF.

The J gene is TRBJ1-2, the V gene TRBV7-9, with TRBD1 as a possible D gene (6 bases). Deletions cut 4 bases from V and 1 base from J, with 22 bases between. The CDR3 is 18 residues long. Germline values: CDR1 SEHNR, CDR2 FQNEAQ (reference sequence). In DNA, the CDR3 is TGTGCCAGCAGCTCGGTGAGGACAGCGCACTCGAGTAACTATGGCTACACCTTC. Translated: CASSSVRTAHSSNYGYTF. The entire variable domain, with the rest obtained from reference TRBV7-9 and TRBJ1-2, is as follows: DTGVSQNPRHKITKRGQNVTFRCDPISEHNRLYWYRQTLGQGPEFLTYFQNEAQLEKSRLLSDRFSAERPKGSFSTLEIQRTEQGDSAMYLCASSSVRTAHSSNYGYTFGSGTRLTVV.

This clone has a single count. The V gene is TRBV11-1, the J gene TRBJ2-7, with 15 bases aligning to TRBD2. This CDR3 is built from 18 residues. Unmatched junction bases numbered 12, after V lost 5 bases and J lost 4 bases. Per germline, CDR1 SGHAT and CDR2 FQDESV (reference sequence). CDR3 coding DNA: TGTGCCAGCAGCCCACCCGGACTAGCGGGAGGGCCTCGATACGAGCAGTACTTC. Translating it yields CASSPPGLAGGPRYEQYF.

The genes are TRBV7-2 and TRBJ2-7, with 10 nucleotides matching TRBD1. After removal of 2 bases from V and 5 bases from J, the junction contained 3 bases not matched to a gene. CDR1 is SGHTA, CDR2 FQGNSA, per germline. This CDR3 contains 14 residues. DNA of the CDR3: TGTGCCAGCAGCTTATGGGACAGGGGCCACGAGCAGTACTTC. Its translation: CASSLWDRGHEQYF.

The CDR3 is CASEGVDNEQFF. Written as DNA, the CDR3 is TGTGCCAGCGAAGGGGTCGACAATGAGCAGTTCTTC. This sequence joins TRBV27 and TRBJ2-1; tentatively, D is TRBD1 (5 bases). Trimming took 8 bases from V and 5 from J, leaving 10 bases between them. The germline gives CDR1 MNHEY, CDR2 SMNVEV (reference sequence). The CDR3 totals 12 residues.

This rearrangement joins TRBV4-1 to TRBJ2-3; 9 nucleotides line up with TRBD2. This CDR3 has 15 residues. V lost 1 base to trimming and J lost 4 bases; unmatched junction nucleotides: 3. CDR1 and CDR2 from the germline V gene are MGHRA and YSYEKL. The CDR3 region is CASSQGGGGADTQYF. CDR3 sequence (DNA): TGCGCCAGCAGCCAAGGCGGGGGGGGTGCAGATACGCAGTATTTT.

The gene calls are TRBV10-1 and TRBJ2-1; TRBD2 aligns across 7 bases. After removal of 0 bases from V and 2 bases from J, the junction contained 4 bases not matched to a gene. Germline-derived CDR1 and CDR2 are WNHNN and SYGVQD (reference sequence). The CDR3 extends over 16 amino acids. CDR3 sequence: CASSESVLAAYNEQFF. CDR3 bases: TGCGCCAGCAGTGAGTCGGTGCTAGCGGCCTACAATGAGCAGTTCTTC.

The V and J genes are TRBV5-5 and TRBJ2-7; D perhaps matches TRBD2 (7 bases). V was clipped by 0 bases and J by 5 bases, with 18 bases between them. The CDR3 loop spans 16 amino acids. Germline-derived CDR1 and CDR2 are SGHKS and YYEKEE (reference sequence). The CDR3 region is CASSLEGEQGRDEQYF. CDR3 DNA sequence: TGTGCCAGCAGCTTGGAGGGGGAGCAGGGGAGGGACGAGCAGTACTTC. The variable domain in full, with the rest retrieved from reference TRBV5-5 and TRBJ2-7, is DAGVTQSPTHLIKTRGQQVTLRCSPISGHKSVSWYQQVLGQGPQFIFQYYEKEERGRGNFPDRFSARQFPNYSSELNVNALLLGDSALYLCASSLEGEQGRDEQYFGPGTRLTVT.

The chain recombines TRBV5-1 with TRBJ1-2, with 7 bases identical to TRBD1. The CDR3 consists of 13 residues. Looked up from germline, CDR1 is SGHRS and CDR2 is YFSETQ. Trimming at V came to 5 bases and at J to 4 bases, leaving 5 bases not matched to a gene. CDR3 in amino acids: CASRYDRAYGYTF. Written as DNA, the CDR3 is TGCGCCAGCAGGTATGACAGGGCCTATGGCTACACCTTC.

The CDR3 DNA reads TGTGCCAGTGGGTCTTCCCCGCTAGCGGGAGATACGCAGTATTTT. It codes for CASGSSPLAGDTQYF. The rearrangement links TRBV19 to TRBJ2-3, with TRBD2 identical over 8 bases. Trimming took 8 bases from V and 5 from J; bases not matched to a gene: 12. Germline V CDR1 and CDR2: LNHDA, SQIVND (reference sequence). The CDR3 is 15 amino acids.

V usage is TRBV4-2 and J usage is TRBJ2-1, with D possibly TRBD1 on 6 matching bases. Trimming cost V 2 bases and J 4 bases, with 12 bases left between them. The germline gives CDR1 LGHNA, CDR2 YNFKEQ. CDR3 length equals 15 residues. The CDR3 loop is CASSQLMDSYNEQFF. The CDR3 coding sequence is TGTGCCAGCAGCCAACTTATGGACAGTTACAATGAGCAGTTCTTC.

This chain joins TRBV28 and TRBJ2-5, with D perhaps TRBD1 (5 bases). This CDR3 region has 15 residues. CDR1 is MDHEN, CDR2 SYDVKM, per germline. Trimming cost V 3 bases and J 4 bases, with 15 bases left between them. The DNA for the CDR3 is TGTGCCAGCAGTTTGAGTGTATGGCAGGGAGAGACCCAGTACTTC. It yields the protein CASSLSVWQGETQYF.

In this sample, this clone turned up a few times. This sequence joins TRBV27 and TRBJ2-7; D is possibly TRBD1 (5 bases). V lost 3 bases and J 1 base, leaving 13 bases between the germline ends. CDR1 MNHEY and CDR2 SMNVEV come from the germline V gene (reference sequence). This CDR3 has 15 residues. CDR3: CASSLDLDTSYEQYF. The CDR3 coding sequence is TGTGCCAGCAGTTTGGACCTGGACACGTCCTACGAGCAGTACTTC.

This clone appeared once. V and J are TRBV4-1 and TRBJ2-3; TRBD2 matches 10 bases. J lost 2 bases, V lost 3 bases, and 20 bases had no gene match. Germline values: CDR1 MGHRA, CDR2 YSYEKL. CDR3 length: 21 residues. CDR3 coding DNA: TGCGCCAGCAGCCATCCCCTACTGGCTCCGGGACTAGCGACCCACACAGATACGCAGTATTTT. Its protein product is CASSHPLLAPGLATHTDTQYF.

CDR3 protein: CASSVDGTAYTEAFF. CDR3 nucleotides: TGTGCCAGCAGCGTAGATGGCACAGCATACACTGAAGCTTTCTTT. V gene TRBV9 combines with J gene TRBJ1-1; D gene ambiguous. The CDR3 runs to 15 residues. Trimming removed 0 bases from V and 3 bases from J, with 12 bases in between. Germline loops: CDR1 SGDLS, CDR2 YYNGEE. Drawing the rest from reference TRBV9 and TRBJ1-1, the complete variable domain is DSGVTQTPKHLITATGQRVTLRCSPRSGDLSVYWYQQSLDQGLQFLIQYYNGEERAKGNILERFSAQQFPDLHSELNLSSLELGDSALYFCASSVDGTAYTEAFFGQGTRLTVV.

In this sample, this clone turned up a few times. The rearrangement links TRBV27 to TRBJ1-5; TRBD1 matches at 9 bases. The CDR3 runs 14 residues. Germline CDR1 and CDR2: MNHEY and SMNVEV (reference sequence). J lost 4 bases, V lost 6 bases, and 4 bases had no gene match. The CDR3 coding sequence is TGTGCCAGCAGAGTAGGACAGGGGAATCAGCCCCAGCATTTT. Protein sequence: CASRVGQGNQPQHF.

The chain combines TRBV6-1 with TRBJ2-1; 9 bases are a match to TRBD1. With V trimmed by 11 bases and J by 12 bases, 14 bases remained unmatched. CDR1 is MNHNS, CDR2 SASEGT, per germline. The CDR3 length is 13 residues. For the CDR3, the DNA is TGTGCCGGGGCGGGACAGGGATCTTTGGCGCAGTTCTTC. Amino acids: CAGAGQGSLAQFF.

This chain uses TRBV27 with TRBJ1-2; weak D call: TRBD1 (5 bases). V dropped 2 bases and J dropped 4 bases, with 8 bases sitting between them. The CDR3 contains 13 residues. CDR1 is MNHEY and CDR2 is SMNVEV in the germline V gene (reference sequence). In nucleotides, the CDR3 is TGTGCCAGCAGTTTACGGGGGGTCTATGGCTACACCTTC. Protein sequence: CASSLRGVYGYTF.

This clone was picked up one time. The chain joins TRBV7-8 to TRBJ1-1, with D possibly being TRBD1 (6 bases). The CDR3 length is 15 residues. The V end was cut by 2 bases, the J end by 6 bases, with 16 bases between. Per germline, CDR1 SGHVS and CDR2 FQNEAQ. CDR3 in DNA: TGTGCCAGCAGCTTAAATGACAGGTCGGACTCTGAAGCTTTCTTT. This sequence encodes CASSLNDRSDSEAFF.

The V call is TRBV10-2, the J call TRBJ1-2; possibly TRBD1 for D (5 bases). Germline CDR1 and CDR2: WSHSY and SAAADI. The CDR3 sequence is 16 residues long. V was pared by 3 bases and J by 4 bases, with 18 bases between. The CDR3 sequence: CASSESGAAQAYGYTF. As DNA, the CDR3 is TGCGCCAGCAGTGAAAGTGGGGCAGCCCAGGCCTATGGCTACACCTTC.